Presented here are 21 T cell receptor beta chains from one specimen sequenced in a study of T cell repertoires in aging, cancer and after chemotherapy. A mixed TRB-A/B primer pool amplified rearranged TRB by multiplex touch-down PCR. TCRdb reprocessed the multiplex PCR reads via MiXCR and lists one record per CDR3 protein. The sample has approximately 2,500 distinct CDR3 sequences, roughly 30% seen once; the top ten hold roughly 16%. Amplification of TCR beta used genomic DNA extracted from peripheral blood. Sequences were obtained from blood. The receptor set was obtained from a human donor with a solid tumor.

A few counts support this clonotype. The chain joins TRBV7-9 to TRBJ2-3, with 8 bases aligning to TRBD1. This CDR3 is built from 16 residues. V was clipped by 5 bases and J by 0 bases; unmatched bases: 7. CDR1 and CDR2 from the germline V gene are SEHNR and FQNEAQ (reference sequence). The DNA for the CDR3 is TGTGCCAGCAGCACCCAGGGGGCCACTAGCACAGATACGCAGTATTTT. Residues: CASSTQGATSTDTQYF. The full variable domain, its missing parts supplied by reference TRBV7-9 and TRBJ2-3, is DTGVSQNPRHKITKRGQNVTFRCDPISEHNRLYWYRQTLGQGPEFLTYFQNEAQLEKSRLLSDRFSAERPKGSFSTLEIQRTEQGDSAMYLCASSTQGATSTDTQYFGPGTRLTVL.

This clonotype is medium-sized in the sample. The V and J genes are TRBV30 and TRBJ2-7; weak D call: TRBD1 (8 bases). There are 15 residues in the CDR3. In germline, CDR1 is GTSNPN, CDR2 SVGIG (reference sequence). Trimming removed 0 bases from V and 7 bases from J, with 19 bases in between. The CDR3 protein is CAWSVRGAGGGEQYF. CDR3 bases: TGTGCCTGGAGTGTACGGGGGGCAGGGGGCGGAGAGCAGTACTTC.

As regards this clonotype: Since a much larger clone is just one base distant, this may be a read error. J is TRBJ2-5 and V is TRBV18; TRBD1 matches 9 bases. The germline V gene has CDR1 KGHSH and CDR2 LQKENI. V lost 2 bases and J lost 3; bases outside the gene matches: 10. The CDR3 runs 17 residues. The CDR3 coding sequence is TGTGCCAGCTCACCATTGACAGGGGGATCGGACAAAGAGACCCAGTACTTC. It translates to CASSPLTGGSDKETQYF.

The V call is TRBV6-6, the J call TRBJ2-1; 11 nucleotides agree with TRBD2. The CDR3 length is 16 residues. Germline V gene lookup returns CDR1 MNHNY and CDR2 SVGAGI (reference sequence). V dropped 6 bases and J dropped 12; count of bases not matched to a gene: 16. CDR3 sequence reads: CASSRSGGAHYIGQFF. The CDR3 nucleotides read TGTGCCAGCAGCCGTAGCGGGGGGGCCCACTACATTGGGCAGTTCTTC.

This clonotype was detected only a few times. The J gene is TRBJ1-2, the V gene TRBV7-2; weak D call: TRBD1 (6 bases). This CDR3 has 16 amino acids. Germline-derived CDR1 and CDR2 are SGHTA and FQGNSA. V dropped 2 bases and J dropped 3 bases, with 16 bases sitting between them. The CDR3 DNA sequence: TGTGCCAGCAGCTTAAACCCGACCGGGACATACTATGGCTACACCTTC. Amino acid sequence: CASSLNPTGTYYGYTF.

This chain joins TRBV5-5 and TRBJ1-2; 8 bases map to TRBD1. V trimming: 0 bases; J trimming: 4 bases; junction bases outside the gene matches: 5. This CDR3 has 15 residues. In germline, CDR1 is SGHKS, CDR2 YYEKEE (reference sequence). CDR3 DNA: TGTGCCAGCAGCTTGGGGGGACAGGTCCTCTATGGCTACACCTTC. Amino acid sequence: CASSLGGQVLYGYTF.

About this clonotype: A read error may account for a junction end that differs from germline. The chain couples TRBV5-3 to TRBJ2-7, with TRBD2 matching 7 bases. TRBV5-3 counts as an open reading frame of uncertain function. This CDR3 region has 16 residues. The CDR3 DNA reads TGCGCCAGCAGCCCCGCGGGGAGGGGCAGGCCCTACGAGCAGTACTTC. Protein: CASSPAGRGRPYEQYF.

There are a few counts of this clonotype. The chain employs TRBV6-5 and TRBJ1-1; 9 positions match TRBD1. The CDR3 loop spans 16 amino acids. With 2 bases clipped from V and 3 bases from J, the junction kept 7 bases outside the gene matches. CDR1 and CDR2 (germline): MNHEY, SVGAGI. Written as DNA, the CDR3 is TGTGCCAGCAGTTACGGGATGACAGGGGGGGACACTGAAGCTTTCTTT. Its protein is CASSYGMTGGDTEAFF.

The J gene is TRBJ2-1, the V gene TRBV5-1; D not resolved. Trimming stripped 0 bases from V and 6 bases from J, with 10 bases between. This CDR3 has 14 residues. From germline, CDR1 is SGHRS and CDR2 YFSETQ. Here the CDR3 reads CASSLVRSRNEQFF. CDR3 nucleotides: TGCGCCAGCAGCTTGGTTCGGAGTCGCAATGAGCAGTTCTTC.

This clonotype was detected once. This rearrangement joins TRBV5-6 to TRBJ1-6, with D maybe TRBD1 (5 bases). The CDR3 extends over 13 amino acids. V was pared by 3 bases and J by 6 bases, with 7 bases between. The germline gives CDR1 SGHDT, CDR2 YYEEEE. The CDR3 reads CASSSRGNSPLHF. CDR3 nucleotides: TGTGCCAGCAGCTCGAGGGGTAATTCACCCCTCCACTTT.

DNA for the CDR3: TGTGCCAGCAGTTTTGCACCCGGCTACGAGCAGTACTTC. Protein product: CASSFAPGYEQYF. V and J are TRBV7-6 and TRBJ2-7; D is ambiguous. Germline CDR1 is SGHVS and CDR2 is FNYEAQ. Trimming cost V 6 bases and J 3 bases, with 12 bases left between them. The CDR3 length is 13 residues.

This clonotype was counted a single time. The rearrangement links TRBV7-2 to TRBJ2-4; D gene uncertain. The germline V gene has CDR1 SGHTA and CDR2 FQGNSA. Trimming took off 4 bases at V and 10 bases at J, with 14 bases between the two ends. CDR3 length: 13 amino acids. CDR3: CASSSHVEGIQYF. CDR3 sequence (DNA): TGTGCCAGCAGCTCCCACGTTGAAGGTATTCAGTACTTC.

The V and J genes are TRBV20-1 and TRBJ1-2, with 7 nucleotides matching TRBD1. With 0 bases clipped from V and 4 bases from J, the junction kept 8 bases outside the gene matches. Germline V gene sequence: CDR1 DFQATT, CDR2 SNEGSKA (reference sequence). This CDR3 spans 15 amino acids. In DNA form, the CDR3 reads TGCAGTGCTAGAGATCGGGCAGGGGGTAGCTATGGCTACACCTTC. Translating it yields CSARDRAGGSYGYTF.

The CDR3: CASSLADGYGYTF. The DNA of the CDR3 is TGCGCCAGCAGCTTGGCCGATGGCTATGGCTACACCTTC. This chain connects TRBV5-1 to TRBJ1-2; D is ambiguous. V was cut by 0 bases and J by 4 bases, with 7 bases left in between. Germline assignment: CDR1 SGHRS and CDR2 YFSETQ. The CDR3 has 13 amino acids.

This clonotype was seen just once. The DNA for the CDR3 is TGTGCCAGCGGGGGGACTAGCGGGGGCACAGATACGCAGTATTTT. Translated, it gives CASGGTSGGTDTQYF. The V gene is TRBV6-1, the J gene TRBJ2-3, with 13 positions matching TRBD2. Germline V CDR1 and CDR2: MNHNS, SASEGT. V trimming: 8 bases; J trimming: 1 base; junction bases outside the gene matches: 3. The CDR3 has 15 amino acids.

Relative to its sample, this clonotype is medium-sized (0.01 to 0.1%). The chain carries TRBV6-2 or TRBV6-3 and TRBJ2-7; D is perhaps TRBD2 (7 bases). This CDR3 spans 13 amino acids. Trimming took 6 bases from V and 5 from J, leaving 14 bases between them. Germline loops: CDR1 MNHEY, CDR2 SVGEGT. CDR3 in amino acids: CASRPGGAHEQYF. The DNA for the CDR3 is TGTGCCAGCAGACCTGGGGGGGCCCACGAGCAGTACTTC.

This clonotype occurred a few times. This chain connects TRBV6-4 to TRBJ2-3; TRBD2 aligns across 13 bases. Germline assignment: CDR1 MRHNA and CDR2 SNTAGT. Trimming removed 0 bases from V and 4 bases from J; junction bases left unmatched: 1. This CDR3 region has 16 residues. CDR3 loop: CASSDSTSGGPDTQYF. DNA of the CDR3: TGTGCCAGCAGTGACTCGACTAGCGGGGGGCCAGATACGCAGTATTTT.

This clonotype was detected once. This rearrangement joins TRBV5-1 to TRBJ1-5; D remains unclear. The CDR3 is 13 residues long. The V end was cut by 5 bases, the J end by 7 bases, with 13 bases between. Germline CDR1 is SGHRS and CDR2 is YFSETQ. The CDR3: CASRIDPGQPQHF. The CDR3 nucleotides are TGCGCCAGCAGAATTGACCCCGGGCAGCCCCAGCATTTT.

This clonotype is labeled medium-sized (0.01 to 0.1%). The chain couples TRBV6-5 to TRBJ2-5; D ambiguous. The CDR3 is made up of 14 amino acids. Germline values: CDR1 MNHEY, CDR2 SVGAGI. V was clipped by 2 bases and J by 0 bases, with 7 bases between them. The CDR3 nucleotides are TGTGCCAGCAGTTACGTAGGGAACCAAGAGACCCAGTACTTC. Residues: CASSYVGNQETQYF.

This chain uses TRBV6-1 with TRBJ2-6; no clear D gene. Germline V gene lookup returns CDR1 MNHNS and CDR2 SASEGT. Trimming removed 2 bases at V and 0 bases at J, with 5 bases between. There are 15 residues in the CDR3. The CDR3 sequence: CASSEYPSGANVLTF. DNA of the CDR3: TGTGCCAGCAGTGAATACCCCTCTGGGGCCAACGTCCTGACTTTC.

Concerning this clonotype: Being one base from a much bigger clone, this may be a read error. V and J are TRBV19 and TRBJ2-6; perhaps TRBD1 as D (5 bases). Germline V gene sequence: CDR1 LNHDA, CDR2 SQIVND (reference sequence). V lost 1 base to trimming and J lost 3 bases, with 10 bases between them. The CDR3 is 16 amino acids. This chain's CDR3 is CASSIVGADGANVLTF. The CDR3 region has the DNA TGTGCCAGTAGTATAGTAGGGGCAGATGGGGCCAACGTCCTGACTTTC.